This TCR beta chain was profiled in a study of response to subunit inactivated influenza vaccine. Findings and limits, study-wide: New T cells are recruited in small numbers by each seasonal influenza vaccination, according to the authors' suggestion.

The CDR3 runs 16 residues. The trim removed 1 base at V and 1 base at J, leaving 6 bases unmatched. The germline gives CDR1 DFQATT, CDR2 SNEGSKA (reference sequence). Concerning this clonotype: Antigen unknown.

TCRdb ran MiXCR on the RT-PCR reads and lists one entry per CDR3 protein. The data show fewer than 650,000 distinct CDR3 sequences, 10% to 15% seen once. This sequence was found in a man aged 50-59 years who received an inactivated influenza vaccine. The sample here was PBMCs from blood, taken 40 to 50 days after vaccination. The V and J genes are TRBV20-1 and TRBJ2-2, with 7 bases that match TRBD2. CDR3 DNA: TGCAGTGCTAGAGGCCTGCGCGGGAGGAACACCGGGGAGCTGTTTTTT. This codes for CSARGLRGRNTGELFF.